The text below deals with one TCR beta chain. Its binding antigen is unknown. No base-level quality is on record; no much larger clone is a single base apart. The entry originates in a study of shared clonotypes between healthy human individuals (dated by TCRdb to 2020 to 2021). Regarding the complete study: Three men and two women, aged 18 to 49 years, made up the cohort. For each donor, CD4 naive and CD4 memory were each run on three plates, CD8 naive on two plates, and CD8 memory on one plate. The study deeply sequenced blood TCR repertoires of several healthy adults to estimate repertoire size and the extent of clonotype sharing between individuals. Different laboratories and diverse techniques were used to prepare libraries and sequence TCR repertoires, to increase sequencing depth and limit assay-specific biases. Leukapheresis yielded between about 0.85 and 10 billion PBMCs per donor.

CDR1 and CDR2, per the germline V gene, are MGHRA and YSYEKL. Counted from cysteine to phenylalanine, this CDR3 has 14 amino acids. Only the CDR3 part of the read is kept: 42 bases, read in frame from the first base. The paper's findings and limits, for the study overall: Sharing across several donors was observed for 5% to 6.5% of naive CD4, 3% to 4% of naive CD8, over 2% of memory CD4, and around 0.4% of memory CD8 clonotypes. Higher generation probabilities were observed for clonotypes shared by all four sorted-subset donors than for non-shared clonotypes. Sampling was restricted to blood, and TCR repertoires in tissues likely differ from the TCR repertoires found in blood. Naive subsets generally had larger estimated clonotype richness than memory subsets did. Pairwise subsampling indicated that sequencing depth was expected to affect the degree of clonotype sharing among donors. Incomplete sequencing was indicated by rarefaction of sorted-subset datasets, despite the large sequencing depth. Because the study included a small number of donors, the genetic and exposure-history diversity represented was limited.

The donors were healthy, HIV-negative adults who had no recently reported acute infections or vaccinations. Only Caucasian adults living in Nashville, Tennessee, USA were represented among the donors. CD4+ T cells were enriched by magnetic negative selection; naive cells were then positively selected on CD45RA, and the negative fraction formed the memory subset. Blood was collected by leukapheresis, and PBMCs were isolated by Ficoll-Histopaque density gradient centrifugation and then cryopreserved in liquid nitrogen vapor phase. Analytical flow cytometry was used to check the purity and quantity of each magnetically sorted T cell population. Genomic DNA was isolated from each sorted fraction and quantified by UV absorbance on a Nanodrop 2000c. Using the deep immunoSEQ assay, multiplex PCR amplified TCR CDR3 regions from genomic DNA. Extracted genomic DNA from each cell subset was distributed evenly across all wells of several immunoSEQ 96-well plates, and each plate was treated as a replicate. For sorted subsets, about 200 ng genomic DNA, equal to about 30,000 T cell genomes, was loaded into each replicate PCR. The purified libraries were quantified using a Qubit 3.0 fluorometer, sized with a Bioanalyzer 2100, and then quantified again using the KAPA Library Quantification kit. A separate single-read 150-cycle Illumina NextSeq 550 flow cell was used to sequence each immunoSEQ 96-well plate. As for how the authors treated the data: Because the immunoSEQ output included only junctional sequences and no quality scores, the filtering could not be the same as the filtering used for full-length reads. Sequences were annotated with PyIR, a Python wrapper for IgBLAST v1.9, and V/J genes and CDR3 were assigned using IMGT germline references. Reads were filtered out if the reads had weak V/J assignments (E-value above 1e-6), no CDR3, stop codons, out-of-frame junctions, or ambiguous translated residues. V3J clonotypes were defined as sequences sharing the same inferred V gene, J gene, and CDR3 amino acid sequence. Percentage overlap between repertoires was calculated by dividing the number of shared unique clonotypes by the size of the smaller repertoire. Repertoire richness was assessed with RTK rarefaction, the Chao1 estimator, and Recon v2.1 estimates of unobserved clonotypes. Generation probabilities were computed with OLGA for all TCRbeta clonotypes obtained by the gDNA method from a few donors. TCRdb mirrors the immuneACCESS table, restricted to in-frame sequences. Some clones are absent from its copies; in checked studies, under half trace to an unresolved V gene, and the reason for the others is unknown. D and trimming were read from the DNA, whereas the V and J calls and clone size are those reported in that table. A total of 2 million to 3 million clones appear in this sample, under 95% of them only once. More than 0.35% of the sample is in the top ten clones.

The V gene is TRBV4-1 and the J gene is TRBJ2-5, and TRBD2 matches 8 of the central bases. The DNA end is more similar to TRBJ2-7, so the J call may be wrong. The sequence was collected from a man aged 18 to 35 in good health. Some clones in this sample may be carry-over from other donors' samples. The sample was naive CD4+ T cells from PBMCs. The sample's cell subset or site label, decoded: CD45RA+ positively selected. CDR3 protein: CASRPEGLVDEQYF. The nucleotide sequence reads TGCGCCAGCAGGCCCGAGGGACTAGTCGACGAGCAGTACTTC.